A selection of T cell receptor beta chains follows, all from one sample in a study of beta chain features in type 1 diabetes. Method: immunoSEQ multiplex PCR; TCRdb's copy keeps in-frame clones and lacks some. Of 130,000 to 150,000 clones in the sample, about 10% were seen once. The sequencing input was naive CD4+ T cells from blood. These receptors were taken from a young man in good health. Both conserved end residues are part of each CDR3. Each record gives: V gene, clone size, D gene, J gene, CDR3 protein, CDR3 DNA. The D gene is left open where the match is weak. Clone size, where shown, is once, few, many, or a class for clones that have expanded.

v_call: TRBV4-1
clone_size: few
d_call: TRBD1
j_call: TRBJ1-5
cdr3_aa: CASSQGPGGLYSNQPQHF
cdr3_nt: TGCGCCAGCAGCCAAGGGCCAGGGGGCCTTTATAGCAATCAGCCCCAGCATTTT

v_call: TRBV6-5
clone_size: few
d_call: TRBD2
j_call: TRBJ2-7
cdr3_aa: CASRRTGTSGYEQYF
cdr3_nt: TGTGCCAGCAGGCGTACCGGGACTAGCGGCTACGAGCAGTACTTC

v_call: TRBV23-1
clone_size: many
d_call: TRBD1
j_call: TRBJ1-6
cdr3_aa: CASSQVRQGTGNSPLHF
cdr3_nt: TGCGCCAGCAGTCAAGTCCGACAGGGGACGGGCAATTCACCCCTCCACTTT

v_call: TRBV10-3
clone_size: .
d_call: .
j_call: TRBJ2-7
cdr3_aa: CAISDSRQESSYEQYF
cdr3_nt: TGTGCCATCAGTGATAGTAGACAGGAAAGCTCCTACGAGCAGTACTTC

v_call: TRBV7-9
clone_size: .
d_call: TRBD1
j_call: TRBJ1-5
cdr3_aa: CASSPTGEQPQHF
cdr3_nt: TGTGCCAGCAGTCCCACAGGGGAACAGCCCCAGCATTTT

v_call: TRBV11-2
clone_size: few
d_call: .
j_call: TRBJ2-1
cdr3_aa: CASARAGIYNEQFF
cdr3_nt: TGTGCCAGCGCCAGGGCAGGAATCTACAATGAGCAGTTCTTC

v_call: TRBV4-3
clone_size: many
d_call: TRBD1
j_call: TRBJ1-2
cdr3_aa: CASSPGQGIPYGYTF
cdr3_nt: TGCGCCAGCAGCCCGGGACAGGGGATCCCGTATGGCTACACCTTC

v_call: TRBV4-2
clone_size: few
d_call: TRBD2
j_call: TRBJ2-5
cdr3_aa: CASSQGGSGRLYF
cdr3_nt: TGTGCCAGCAGCCAAGGGGGTAGCGGGAGGCTGTACTTC

v_call: TRBV5-1
clone_size: few
d_call: TRBD1
j_call: TRBJ2-7
cdr3_aa: CASSLRQGTYEQYF
cdr3_nt: TGCGCCAGCAGCTTGCGACAGGGGACCTACGAGCAGTACTTC

v_call: TRBV19
clone_size: few
d_call: TRBD1
j_call: TRBJ1-2
cdr3_aa: CASRWDRGNGYGYTF
cdr3_nt: TGTGCCAGTAGATGGGACAGGGGTAATGGGTATGGCTACACCTTC

v_call: TRBV7-2
clone_size: .
d_call: TRBD1
j_call: TRBJ1-6
cdr3_aa: CASSLGTGRSPLHF
cdr3_nt: TGTGCCAGCAGCTTAGGGACAGGGCGGTCACCCCTCCACTTT

v_call: TRBV6-5
clone_size: .
d_call: TRBD1
j_call: TRBJ2-7
cdr3_aa: CASRSPGQGLEQYF
cdr3_nt: TGTGCCAGCAGGAGCCCGGGACAGGGTTTAGAGCAGTACTTC

v_call: TRBV6-1
clone_size: .
d_call: TRBD1
j_call: TRBJ1-5
cdr3_aa: CASRGQGQQPQHF
cdr3_nt: TGTGCCAGCAGAGGACAGGGGCAACAGCCCCAGCATTTT

v_call: TRBV30
clone_size: .
d_call: .
j_call: TRBJ1-6
cdr3_aa: CAWSETTRSSYNSPLHF
cdr3_nt: TGTGCCTGGAGTGAAACTACGAGGAGCTCCTATAATTCACCCCTCCACTTT

v_call: TRBV30
clone_size: few
d_call: TRBD1
j_call: TRBJ2-1
cdr3_aa: CAWSVWGQTYNEQFF
cdr3_nt: TGTGCCTGGAGTGTATGGGGACAGACTTACAATGAGCAGTTCTTC

v_call: TRBV7-9
clone_size: many
d_call: .
j_call: TRBJ2-7
cdr3_aa: CASSQRGATSEQYF
cdr3_nt: TGTGCCAGCAGCCAGCGCGGGGCGACGAGTGAGCAGTACTTC

v_call: TRBV25-1
clone_size: few
d_call: TRBD1
j_call: TRBJ1-6
cdr3_aa: CASRGTGESPLHF
cdr3_nt: TGTGCCAGCAGGGGGACAGGGGAATCACCCCTCCACTTT

v_call: TRBV7-9
clone_size: .
d_call: .
j_call: TRBJ1-2
cdr3_aa: CASSPMEGVGYGYTF
cdr3_nt: TGTGCCAGCAGCCCAATGGAGGGTGTAGGGTATGGCTACACCTTC

v_call: TRBV6-6
clone_size: few
d_call: .
j_call: TRBJ2-2
cdr3_aa: CASIPGARTGELFF
cdr3_nt: TGTGCCAGCATCCCAGGGGCGCGAACCGGGGAGCTGTTTTTT

v_call: TRBV2
clone_size: few
d_call: .
j_call: TRBJ1-5
cdr3_aa: CASRGGEGQPQHF
cdr3_nt: TGTGCCAGCAGAGGGGGGGAAGGTCAGCCCCAGCATTTT

v_call: TRBV4-3
clone_size: few
d_call: .
j_call: TRBJ1-2
cdr3_aa: CASSQGGGAEGYGYTF
cdr3_nt: TGCGCCAGCAGCCAAGGGGGAGGGGCGGAAGGTTATGGCTACACCTTC

v_call: TRBV5-1
clone_size: .
d_call: .
j_call: TRBJ1-3
cdr3_aa: CASSGSGGLASGNTIYF
cdr3_nt: TGCGCCAGCAGCGGGTCGGGGGGGCTGGCTTCTGGAAACACCATATATTTT

v_call: TRBV11-2
clone_size: .
d_call: .
j_call: TRBJ1-1
cdr3_aa: CASGPGVGSTEAFF
cdr3_nt: TGTGCCAGCGGCCCAGGGGTTGGGAGCACTGAAGCTTTCTTT

v_call: TRBV14
clone_size: few
d_call: .
j_call: TRBJ2-6
cdr3_aa: CASSLWVTLGANVLTF
cdr3_nt: TGTGCCAGCAGCCTATGGGTCACACTGGGCGCCAACGTCCTGACTTTC

v_call: TRBV7-2
clone_size: few
d_call: TRBD1
j_call: TRBJ2-5
cdr3_aa: CASSLRDRETQYF
cdr3_nt: TGTGCCAGCAGCTTAAGGGACAGGGAGACCCAGTACTTC

v_call: TRBV5-1
clone_size: .
d_call: .
j_call: TRBJ2-2
cdr3_aa: CASSPKTTNTGELFF
cdr3_nt: TGCGCCAGCAGCCCCAAAACAACGAACACCGGGGAGCTGTTTTTT

v_call: TRBV7-3
clone_size: .
d_call: .
j_call: TRBJ2-3
cdr3_aa: CASSPGGTDTQYF
cdr3_nt: TGTGCCAGCAGCCCGGGGGGCACAGATACGCAGTATTTT

v_call: TRBV18
clone_size: .
d_call: TRBD1
j_call: TRBJ1-1
cdr3_aa: CASSTQGATEAFF
cdr3_nt: TGTGCCAGCTCAACACAGGGGGCCACTGAAGCTTTCTTT

v_call: TRBV5-1
clone_size: .
d_call: .
j_call: TRBJ1-6
cdr3_aa: CASSGGGGQSPLHF
cdr3_nt: TGCGCCAGCAGCGGTGGGGGGGGCCAATCACCCCTCCACTTT

v_call: TRBV7-3
clone_size: few
d_call: .
j_call: TRBJ2-3
cdr3_aa: CASSLSQGGTDTQYF
cdr3_nt: TGTGCCAGCAGCTTAAGTCAGGGTGGGACAGATACGCAGTATTTT

v_call: TRBV11-3
clone_size: few
d_call: .
j_call: TRBJ2-1
cdr3_aa: CASSQGGSSYNEQFF
cdr3_nt: TGTGCCAGCAGCCAAGGCGGTTCCTCCTACAATGAGCAGTTCTTC

v_call: TRBV7-2
clone_size: .
d_call: .
j_call: TRBJ1-3
cdr3_aa: CASSLRWSSYTIYF
cdr3_nt: TGTGCCAGCAGCTTACGGTGGTCTTCTTACACCATATATTTT

v_call: TRBV4-2
clone_size: .
d_call: TRBD2
j_call: TRBJ2-5
cdr3_aa: CASSPTSGGWETQYF
cdr3_nt: TGTGCCAGCAGCCCGACTAGCGGGGGATGGGAGACCCAGTACTTC

v_call: TRBV5-1
clone_size: few
d_call: TRBD1
j_call: TRBJ2-3
cdr3_aa: CASSAGQGSTDTQYF
cdr3_nt: TGCGCCAGCAGCGCCGGACAGGGGTCCACAGATACGCAGTATTTT

v_call: TRBV29-1
clone_size: few
d_call: .
j_call: TRBJ2-1
cdr3_aa: CSVEGGYDEQFF
cdr3_nt: TGCAGCGTTGAGGGGGGTTACGATGAGCAGTTCTTC

v_call: TRBV4-3
clone_size: few
d_call: TRBD1
j_call: TRBJ2-6
cdr3_aa: CASSQTGTGGSGANVLTF
cdr3_nt: TGCGCCAGCAGCCAGACCGGGACAGGGGGCTCTGGGGCCAACGTCCTGACTTTC

v_call: TRBV27
clone_size: many
d_call: .
j_call: TRBJ2-5
cdr3_aa: CASSQLRGGETQYF
cdr3_nt: TGTGCCAGCAGTCAGCTGCGCGGAGGAGAGACCCAGTACTTC

v_call: TRBV9
clone_size: few
d_call: .
j_call: TRBJ2-2
cdr3_aa: CASSVEGNTGELFF
cdr3_nt: TGTGCCAGCAGCGTCGAGGGGAACACCGGGGAGCTGTTTTTT

v_call: TRBV11-2
clone_size: few
d_call: .
j_call: TRBJ2-1
cdr3_aa: CASSLFSSGNYNEQFF
cdr3_nt: TGTGCCAGCAGCTTATTCTCTTCGGGGAACTACAATGAGCAGTTCTTC

v_call: TRBV4-1
clone_size: many
d_call: TRBD1
j_call: TRBJ2-5
cdr3_aa: CASSQDRGRETQYF
cdr3_nt: TGCGCCAGCAGCCAAGACAGGGGGCGGGAGACCCAGTACTTC

v_call: TRBV19
clone_size: few
d_call: TRBD2
j_call: TRBJ2-6
cdr3_aa: CARRLAGGPCGANVLTF
cdr3_nt: TGTGCCCGGAGGCTAGCGGGGGGGCCTTGTGGGGCCAACGTCCTGACTTTC

v_call: TRBV19
clone_size: .
d_call: TRBD1
j_call: TRBJ1-4
cdr3_aa: CASRETGRINEKLFF
cdr3_nt: TGTGCCAGTAGAGAGACAGGGAGAATTAATGAAAAACTGTTTTTT

v_call: TRBV5-6
clone_size: few
d_call: TRBD2
j_call: TRBJ2-3
cdr3_aa: CASSFRLARTDTQYF
cdr3_nt: TGTGCCAGCAGCTTTAGACTAGCGAGGACAGATACGCAGTATTTT

v_call: TRBV6-5
clone_size: .
d_call: TRBD1
j_call: TRBJ2-7
cdr3_aa: CASSRTGAIYEQYF
cdr3_nt: TGTGCCAGCAGCCGGACAGGGGCAATCTACGAGCAGTACTTC

v_call: TRBV6-5
clone_size: .
d_call: TRBD1
j_call: TRBJ2-1
cdr3_aa: CASRTPGQGMDEQFF
cdr3_nt: TGTGCCAGCAGAACACCGGGACAGGGAATGGATGAGCAGTTCTTC

v_call: TRBV11-2
clone_size: .
d_call: .
j_call: TRBJ2-5
cdr3_aa: CASSLGQWREETQYF
cdr3_nt: TGTGCCAGCAGCTTGGGACAGTGGAGGGAAGAGACCCAGTACTTC

v_call: TRBV13
clone_size: few
d_call: TRBD1
j_call: TRBJ2-5
cdr3_aa: CASSLFWTGSETQYF
cdr3_nt: TGTGCCAGCAGCTTGTTTTGGACAGGGTCAGAGACCCAGTACTTC

v_call: TRBV6-5
clone_size: many
d_call: .
j_call: TRBJ2-5
cdr3_aa: CASSYSPGEETQYF
cdr3_nt: TGTGCCAGCAGTTACTCTCCGGGGGAAGAGACCCAGTACTTC

v_call: TRBV6-5
clone_size: few
d_call: TRBD1
j_call: TRBJ1-5
cdr3_aa: CASSYSGTEGDQPQHF
cdr3_nt: TGTGCCAGCAGTTACTCCGGGACAGAGGGCGATCAGCCCCAGCATTTT

v_call: TRBV9
clone_size: few
d_call: TRBD1
j_call: TRBJ2-1
cdr3_aa: CASSPPGGRNEQFF
cdr3_nt: TGTGCCAGCAGCCCACCAGGGGGTAGGAATGAGCAGTTCTTC

v_call: TRBV6-5
clone_size: .
d_call: TRBD1
j_call: TRBJ1-1
cdr3_aa: CASRQGARTEAFF
cdr3_nt: TGTGCCAGCAGACAGGGGGCCCGCACTGAAGCTTTCTTT

v_call: TRBV29-1
clone_size: .
d_call: TRBD2
j_call: TRBJ2-3
cdr3_aa: CSTASGSFSTDTQYF
cdr3_nt: TGCAGCACTGCTAGCGGATCCTTTAGCACAGATACGCAGTATTTT

v_call: TRBV21-1
clone_size: few
d_call: .
j_call: TRBJ2-7
cdr3_aa: CASSKGRLYRDRPLFIGAYEQYF
cdr3_nt: TGTGCCAGCAGCAAAGGGAGGCTGTACCGGGACAGGCCTCTTTTCATAGGAGCCTACGAGCAGTACTTC

v_call: TRBV7-9
clone_size: many
d_call: .
j_call: TRBJ2-5
cdr3_aa: CASSPRGRRETQYF
cdr3_nt: TGTGCCAGCAGCCCGCGGGGGCGCAGGGAGACCCAGTACTTC

v_call: TRBV6-5
clone_size: few
d_call: .
j_call: TRBJ2-7
cdr3_aa: CASSPGHYEQYF
cdr3_nt: TGTGCCAGCAGTCCAGGACACTACGAGCAGTACTTC

v_call: TRBV27
clone_size: .
d_call: .
j_call: TRBJ2-6
cdr3_aa: CASSFGHSGANVLTF
cdr3_nt: TGTGCCAGCAGTTTTGGGCACTCTGGGGCCAACGTCCTGACTTTC